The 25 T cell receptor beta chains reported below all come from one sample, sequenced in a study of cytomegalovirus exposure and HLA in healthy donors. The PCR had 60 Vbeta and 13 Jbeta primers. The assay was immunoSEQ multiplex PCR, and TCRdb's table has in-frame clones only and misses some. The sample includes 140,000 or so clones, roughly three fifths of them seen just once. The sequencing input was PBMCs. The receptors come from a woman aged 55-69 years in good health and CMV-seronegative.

The CDR3 spells CASSQDAGGFAGELFF. For the CDR3, the DNA is TGCGCCAGCAGCCAAGACGCGGGGGGGTTTGCCGGGGAGCTGTTTTTT. V is TRBV4-3 and J is TRBJ2-2; 9 bases agree with TRBD2. With 0 bases clipped from V and 6 bases from J, the junction kept 5 bases outside the gene matches. Germline CDR1 is LGHNA and CDR2 is YSLEER. The CDR3 runs 16 residues.

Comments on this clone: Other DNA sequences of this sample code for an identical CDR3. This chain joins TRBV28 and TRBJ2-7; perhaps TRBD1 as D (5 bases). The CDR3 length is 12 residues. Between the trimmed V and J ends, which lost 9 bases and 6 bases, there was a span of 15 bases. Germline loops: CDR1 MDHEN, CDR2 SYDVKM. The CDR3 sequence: CASSRHGAEQYF. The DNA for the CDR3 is TGTGCCAGTAGCCGCCATGGGGCCGAGCAGTACTTC. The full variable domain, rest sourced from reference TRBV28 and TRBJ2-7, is DVKVTQSSRYLVKRTGEKVFLECVQDMDHENMFWYRQDPGLGLRLIYFSYDVKMKEKGDIPEGYSVSREKKERFSLILESASTNQTSMYLCASSRHGAEQYFGPGTRLTVT.

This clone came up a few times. This chain's CDR3 is CASSPPSGSSYNEQFF. In nucleotides, the CDR3 is TGTGCCAGCAGCCCCCCTAGCGGGAGCTCCTACAATGAGCAGTTCTTC. The chain couples TRBV9 to TRBJ2-1; 10 bases match TRBD2. CDR1 is SGDLS and CDR2 is YYNGEE in the germline V gene. The CDR3 runs to 16 residues. Losses at the gene ends were 4 bases for V and 0 bases for J; bases not matched to a gene: 4.

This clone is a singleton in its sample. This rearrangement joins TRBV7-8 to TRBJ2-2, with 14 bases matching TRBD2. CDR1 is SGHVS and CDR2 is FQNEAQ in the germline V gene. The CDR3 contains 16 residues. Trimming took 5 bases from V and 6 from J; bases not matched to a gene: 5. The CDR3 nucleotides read TGTGCCAGCAGCCCCCGACTAGCGGGAGGGTCCGGGGAGCTGTTTTTT. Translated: CASSPRLAGGSGELFF. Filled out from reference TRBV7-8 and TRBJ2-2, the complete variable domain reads GAGVSQSPRYKVAKRGQDVALRCDPISGHVSLFWYQQALGQGPEFLTYFQNEAQLDKSGLPSDRFFAERPEGSVSTLKIQRTQQEDSAVYLCASSPRLAGGSGELFFGEGSRLTVL.

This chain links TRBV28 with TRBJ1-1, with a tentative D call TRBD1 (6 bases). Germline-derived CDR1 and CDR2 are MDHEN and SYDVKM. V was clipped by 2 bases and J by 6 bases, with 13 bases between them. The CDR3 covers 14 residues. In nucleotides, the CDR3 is TGTGCCAGCAGTTTAGTACGACCAGGGGCTGAAGCTTTCTTT. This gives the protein CASSLVRPGAEAFF.

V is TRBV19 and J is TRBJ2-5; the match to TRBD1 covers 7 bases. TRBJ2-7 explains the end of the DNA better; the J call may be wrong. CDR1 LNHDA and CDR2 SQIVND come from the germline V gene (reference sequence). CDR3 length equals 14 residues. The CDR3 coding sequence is TGTGCCAGTAGTAGACAGGGTGGTTCCTACGAGCAGTACTTC. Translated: CASSRQGGSYEQYF.

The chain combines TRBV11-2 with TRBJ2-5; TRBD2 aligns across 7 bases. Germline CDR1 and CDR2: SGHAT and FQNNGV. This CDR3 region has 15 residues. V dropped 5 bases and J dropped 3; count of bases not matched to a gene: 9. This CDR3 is CASSGGRAPKETQYF. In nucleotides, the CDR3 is TGTGCCAGCAGCGGGGGGAGGGCCCCTAAAGAGACCCAGTACTTC.

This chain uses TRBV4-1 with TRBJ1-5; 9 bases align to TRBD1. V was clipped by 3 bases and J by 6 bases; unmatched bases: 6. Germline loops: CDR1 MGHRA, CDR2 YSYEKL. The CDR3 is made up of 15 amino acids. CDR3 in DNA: TGCGCCAGCAGCCAGGTTACAGGGGGCGGTCAGCCCCAGCATTTT. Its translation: CASSQVTGGGQPQHF.

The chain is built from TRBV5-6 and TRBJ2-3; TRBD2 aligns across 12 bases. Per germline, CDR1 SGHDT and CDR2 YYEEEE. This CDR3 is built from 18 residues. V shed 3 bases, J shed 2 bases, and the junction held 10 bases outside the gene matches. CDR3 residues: CASSSTTSGRITTDTQYF. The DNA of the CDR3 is TGTGCCAGCAGCTCCACCACTAGCGGGAGGATTACCACAGATACGCAGTATTTT.

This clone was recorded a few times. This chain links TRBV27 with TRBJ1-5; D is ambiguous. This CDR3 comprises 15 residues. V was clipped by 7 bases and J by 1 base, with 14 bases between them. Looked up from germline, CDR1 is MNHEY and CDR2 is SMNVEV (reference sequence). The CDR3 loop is CASMDILRSNQPQHF. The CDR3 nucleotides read TGTGCCAGCATGGATATCTTGAGGAGCAATCAGCCCCAGCATTTT.

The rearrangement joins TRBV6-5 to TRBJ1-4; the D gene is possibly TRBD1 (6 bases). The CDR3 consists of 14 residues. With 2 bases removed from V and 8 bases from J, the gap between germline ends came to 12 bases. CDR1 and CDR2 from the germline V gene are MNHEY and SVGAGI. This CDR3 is CASSYGSQGEKLFF. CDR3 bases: TGTGCCAGCAGTTACGGCAGCCAGGGGGAAAAACTGTTTTTT.

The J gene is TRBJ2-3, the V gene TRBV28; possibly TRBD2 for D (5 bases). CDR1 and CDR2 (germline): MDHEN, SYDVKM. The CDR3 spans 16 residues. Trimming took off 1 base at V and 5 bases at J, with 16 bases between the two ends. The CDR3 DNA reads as TGTGCCAGCAGTTTATCTGGAGGCGGTTATTTAGATACGCAGTATTTT. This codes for CASSLSGGGYLDTQYF.

The CDR3 region is CASGLRLVNNEQFF. Written as DNA, the CDR3 is TGTGCTAGTGGTTTGCGGCTAGTTAACAATGAGCAGTTCTTC. The rearrangement links TRBV12-5 to TRBJ2-1, with unresolved D. The V and J ends lost 2 bases and 5 bases respectively, with 10 bases between them. The CDR3 covers 14 residues. The V gene's germline CDR1 is LGHNT and CDR2 FRNRAP.

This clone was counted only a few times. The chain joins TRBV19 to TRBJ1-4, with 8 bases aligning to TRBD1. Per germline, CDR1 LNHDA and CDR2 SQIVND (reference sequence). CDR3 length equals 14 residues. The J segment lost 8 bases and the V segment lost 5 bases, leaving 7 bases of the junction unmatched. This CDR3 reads CASSPGTGGEKLFF. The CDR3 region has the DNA TGTGCCAGTAGTCCCGGGACAGGTGGGGAAAAACTGTTTTTT.

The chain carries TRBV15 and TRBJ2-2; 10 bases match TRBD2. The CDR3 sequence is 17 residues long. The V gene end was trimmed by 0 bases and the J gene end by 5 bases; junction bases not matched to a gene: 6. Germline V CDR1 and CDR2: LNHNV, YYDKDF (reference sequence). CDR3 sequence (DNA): TGTGCCACCAGCAGAGACATAGCGGGGGGAAGAACCGGGGAGCTGTTTTTT. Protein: CATSRDIAGGRTGELFF.

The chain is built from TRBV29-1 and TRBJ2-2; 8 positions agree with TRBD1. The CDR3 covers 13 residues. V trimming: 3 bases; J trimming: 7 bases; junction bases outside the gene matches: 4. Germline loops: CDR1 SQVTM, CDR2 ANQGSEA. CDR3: CSVDPGGIGELFF. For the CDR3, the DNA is TGCAGCGTTGATCCAGGGGGCATCGGGGAGCTGTTTTTT.

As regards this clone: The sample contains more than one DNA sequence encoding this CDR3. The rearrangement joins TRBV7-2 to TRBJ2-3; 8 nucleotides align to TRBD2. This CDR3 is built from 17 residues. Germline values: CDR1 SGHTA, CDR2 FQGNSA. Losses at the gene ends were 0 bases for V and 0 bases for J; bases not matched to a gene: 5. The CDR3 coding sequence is TGTGCCAGCAGCTTAGCGCTCGCGGGGGGAAGCACAGATACGCAGTATTTT. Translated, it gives CASSLALAGGSTDTQYF.

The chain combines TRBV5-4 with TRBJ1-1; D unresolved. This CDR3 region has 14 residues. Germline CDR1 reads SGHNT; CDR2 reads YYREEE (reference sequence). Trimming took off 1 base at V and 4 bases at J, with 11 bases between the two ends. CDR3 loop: CASSLTPAATEAFF. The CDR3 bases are TGTGCCAGCAGCTTGACGCCAGCGGCCACTGAAGCTTTCTTT. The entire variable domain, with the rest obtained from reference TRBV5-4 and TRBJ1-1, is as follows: ETGVTQSPTHLIKTRGQQVTLRCSSQSGHNTVSWYQQALGQGPQFIFQYYREEENGRGNFPPRFSGLQFPNYSSELNVNALELDDSALYLCASSLTPAATEAFFGQGTRLTVV.

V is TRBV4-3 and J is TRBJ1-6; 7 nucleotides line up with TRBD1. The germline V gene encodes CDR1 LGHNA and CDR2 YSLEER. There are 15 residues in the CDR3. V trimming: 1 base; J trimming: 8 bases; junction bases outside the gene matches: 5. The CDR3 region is CASSQGGGRDSPLHF. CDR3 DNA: TGCGCCAGCAGCCAAGGAGGGGGCAGAGATTCACCCCTCCACTTT.

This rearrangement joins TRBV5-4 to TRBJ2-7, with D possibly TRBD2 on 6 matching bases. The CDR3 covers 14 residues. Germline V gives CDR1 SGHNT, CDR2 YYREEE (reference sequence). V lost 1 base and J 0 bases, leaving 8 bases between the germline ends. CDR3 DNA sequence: TGTGCCAGCAGCTTGACTAGCAGCTCCTACGAGCAGTACTTC. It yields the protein CASSLTSSSYEQYF.

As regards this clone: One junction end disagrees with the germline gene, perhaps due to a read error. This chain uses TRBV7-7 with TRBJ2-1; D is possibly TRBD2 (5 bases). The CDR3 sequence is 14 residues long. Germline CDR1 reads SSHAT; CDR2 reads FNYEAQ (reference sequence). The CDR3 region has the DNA TGTGCTAGCAGCTTAGGTGTGTCGGGGAATGAGCAGTTCTTC. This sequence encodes CASSLGVSGNEQFF.

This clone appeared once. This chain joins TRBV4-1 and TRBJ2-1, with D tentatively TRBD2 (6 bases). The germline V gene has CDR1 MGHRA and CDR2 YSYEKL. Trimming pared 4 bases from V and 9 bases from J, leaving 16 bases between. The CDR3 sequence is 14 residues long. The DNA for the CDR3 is TGCGCCAGCAGCCCGACTAGTAGGGGTAGTGAGCAGTTCTTC. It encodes CASSPTSRGSEQFF.

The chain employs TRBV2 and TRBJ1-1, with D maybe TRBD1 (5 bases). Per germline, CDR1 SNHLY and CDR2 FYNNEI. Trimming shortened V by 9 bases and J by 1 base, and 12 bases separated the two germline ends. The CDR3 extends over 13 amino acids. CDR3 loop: CASRQTQNTEAFF. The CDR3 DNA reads TGTGCCAGTCGACAGACTCAGAACACTGAAGCTTTCTTT. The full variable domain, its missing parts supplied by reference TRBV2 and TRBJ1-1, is EPEVTQTPSHQVTQMGQEVILRCVPISNHLYFYWYRQILGQKVEFLVSFYNNEISEKSEIFDDQFSVERPDGSNFTLKIRSTKLEDSAMYFCASRQTQNTEAFFGQGTRLTVV.

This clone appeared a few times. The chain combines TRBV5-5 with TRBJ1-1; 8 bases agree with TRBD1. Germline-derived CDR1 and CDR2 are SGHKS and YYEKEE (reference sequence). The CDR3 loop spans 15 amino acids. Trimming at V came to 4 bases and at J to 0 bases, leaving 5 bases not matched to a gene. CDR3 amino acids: CASSQGTGMNTEAFF. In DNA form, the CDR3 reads TGTGCCAGCAGCCAAGGGACAGGCATGAACACTGAAGCTTTCTTT.

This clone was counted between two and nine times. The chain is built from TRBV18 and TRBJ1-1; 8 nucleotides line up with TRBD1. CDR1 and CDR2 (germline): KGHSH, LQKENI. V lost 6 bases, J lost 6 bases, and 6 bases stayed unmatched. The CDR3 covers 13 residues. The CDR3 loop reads CASSDRVPPEAFF. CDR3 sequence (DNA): TGTGCCAGCTCGGACAGGGTTCCACCTGAAGCTTTCTTT.